The clone carrying this T cell receptor beta chain was observed a handful of times. Its antigen is as yet unknown. This sample was included in a study of T cells in Graves' hyperthyroidism and ophthalmopathy. The overall study: Peripheral blood sampling occurred at initial diagnosis, before any treatment.

The study enrolled patients aged 18 to 65 with newly diagnosed hyperthyroidism of under 2 months' duration. The PBMCs had their origin in 10 ml of fresh peripheral blood. General observations from the study: Most clonotypes expanded in the thyroid (above 0.001) were also present in blood.

TCR beta CDR3 region amplification was performed from RNA transcripts. The HTBI set primed first-round TCR CDR3 RT-PCR. TCRdb itself ran the multiplex PCR reads through MiXCR, one entry per CDR3 protein. The sample has about 620,000 distinct CDR3 sequences; 15% to 20% are singletons. Germline values: CDR1 DFQATT, CDR2 SNEGSKA (reference sequence). This CDR3 has 14 amino acids. The V gene lost 1 base and the J gene lost 2 bases, with 12 bases spanning the gap. The sequence came from a woman aged 25 to 39 with Graves' hyperthyroidism. Sample: blood. The genes are TRBV20-1 and TRBJ2-7; no clear D. The CDR3: CSARVINLTYEQYF. The DNA of the CDR3 is TGCAGTGCTAGAGTAATCAACCTAACCTACGAGCAGTACTTC.